This passage covers 13 T cell receptor beta chains from one sample sequenced in a study of glioma-infiltrating T cells. The iRepertoire nested amplicon-rescue multiplex PCR amplified TCR alpha and beta CDR3s from RNA. A single record per CDR3 protein comes from TCRdb applying MiXCR to the multiplex PCR reads. There are fewer than 200,000 distinct CDR3 sequences in the sample; around 42% occur only once, and roughly 5.5% lies in the top ten. The sample consisted of glioma tissue, nonneoplastic brain tissue, or PBMCs (not recorded which). The receptors were sampled from a human donor with low-grade glioma or glioblastoma, undergoing nonglioma brain surgery, or in good health (not recorded which).

This clonotype was detected ten times or more. The chain combines TRBV20-1 with TRBJ2-1; D uncertain. The V gene's germline CDR1 is DFQATT and CDR2 SNEGSKA (reference sequence). The CDR3 runs to 11 residues. V was shortened by 7 bases and J by 4 bases, with 8 bases between the two germline ends. CDR3 coding DNA: TGCAGTGTCAGTAAATACAATGAGCAGTTCTTC. Translating it yields CSVSKYNEQFF.

On this clonotype: This may come from a read error, since a much larger clone is one base off. V and J are TRBV28 and TRBJ1-5; D not resolved. Trimming pared 5 bases from V and 10 bases from J, leaving 12 bases between. CDR3 size: 12 residues. Germline assignment: CDR1 MDHEN and CDR2 SYDVKM. In nucleotides, the CDR3 is TGTGCCAGCAGTGTCCTACGTCATCCCCAGCATTTT. This translates into CASSVLRHPQHF.

Turning to this clonotype: A much larger clone differs by one base, so this may be a read error. V gene TRBV6-1 combines with J gene TRBJ2-4; a possible D gene is TRBD2 (6 bases). The CDR3 has 14 residues. Trimming removed 5 bases from V and 10 bases from J, with 18 bases in between. Germline V gene lookup returns CDR1 MNHNS and CDR2 SASEGT. CDR3 in amino acids: CASSPPGDRRIQYF. CDR3 nucleotide sequence: TGTGCCAGCAGTCCGCCGGGGGATCGTAGAATTCAGTACTTC.

This chain uses TRBV14 with TRBJ2-5; maybe TRBD1 (5 bases). V was cut by 2 bases and J by 5 bases, with 12 bases left in between. Germline CDR1 reads SGHDN; CDR2 reads FVKESK. The CDR3 is 14 residues long. In nucleotides, the CDR3 is TGTGCCAGCAGCCAAAAACTTTACAGGGAGACCCAGTACTTC. Protein: CASSQKLYRETQYF.

This clonotype was found many times. The chain combines TRBV7-9 with TRBJ2-3; D unclear. CDR3 length: 12 amino acids. Trimming shortened V by 4 bases and J by 5 bases, and 7 bases separated the two germline ends. CDR1 and CDR2 from the germline V gene are SEHNR and FQNEAQ (reference sequence). Here the CDR3 reads CASSYLVDTQYF. For the CDR3, the DNA is TGTGCCAGCAGCTATCTAGTAGATACGCAGTATTTT.

This clonotype was found many times. This rearrangement joins TRBV4-1 to TRBJ1-4; no reliable D call. The ends were cut back, 4 bases at V and 2 bases at J, with 11 bases in the middle. The germline CDR1 and CDR2 sequences are MGHRA and YSYEKL. CDR3 size: 15 residues. The chain's CDR3 is CASSPLGGTNEKLFF. CDR3 nucleotide sequence: TGCGCCAGCAGCCCCCTTGGAGGGACTAATGAAAAACTGTTTTTT.

This clonotype has ten or more counts. The CDR3 reads CASSLQYEQYF. The CDR3, as DNA: TGTGCCAGCAGCCTACAGTACGAGCAGTACTTC. The V and J genes are TRBV3-1 and TRBJ2-7; D not resolved. Between the trimmed V and J ends, which lost 4 bases and 4 bases, there was a span of 5 bases. CDR3 size: 11 residues. CDR1 LGHDT and CDR2 YNNKEL come from the germline V gene (reference sequence).

Of note for this clonotype: This may be a read error, as it is one base from a much larger clone. The chain carries TRBV7-9 and TRBJ2-1; the match to TRBD1 covers 7 bases. This CDR3 contains 15 residues. Per the germline V gene, CDR1 is SEHNR and CDR2 is FQNEAQ (reference sequence). V was clipped by 1 base and J by 4 bases; unmatched bases: 4. The CDR3 loop is CASSLGRQGYNEQFF. The CDR3 DNA reads TGTGCCAGCAGCTTAGGACGACAGGGTTACAATGAGCAGTTCTTC.

This clonotype showed up many times. V is TRBV4-2 and J is TRBJ2-5; TRBD1 matches at 7 bases. Trimming cost V 0 bases and J 5 bases; bases outside gene matches: 3. The CDR3 sequence is 14 residues long. Germline V gene data show CDR1 as LGHNA and CDR2 as YNFKEQ. The CDR3 coding sequence is TGTGCCAGCAGCCAAGAGACAGGGCGTGAGACCCAGTACTTC. Translated: CASSQETGRETQYF.

In regard to this clonotype: This CDR3 fails to terminate in the conserved phenylalanine or tryptophan, so it likely reflects a read error. The chain links TRBV28 to TRBJ1-5; D not certain. Germline V CDR1 and CDR2: MDHEN, SYDVKM. This CDR3 spans 13 amino acids. CDR3 protein: CASLTGSNQPQHL. The CDR3 DNA follows: TGTGCCAGCCTAACGGGGAGCAATCAGCCACAGCATCTT.

About this clonotype: At one boundary the junction diverges from the germline segment, which might be a read error. V gene TRBV7-9 combines with J gene TRBJ1-5, with unresolved D. The CDR3 covers 17 residues. CDR1 and CDR2 (germline): SEHNR, FQNEAQ (reference sequence). The CDR3 protein is CASSLRNILVSNHPQHF. Written as DNA, the CDR3 is TGTGCCAGCAGCTTACGAAACATTTTAGTGAGCAATCATCCCCAGCATTTT.

The chain is built from TRBV28 and TRBJ1-2; 7 bases align to TRBD1. Germline-derived CDR1 and CDR2 are MDHEN and SYDVKM. The CDR3 extends over 14 amino acids. Trimming cost V 9 bases and J 5 bases; bases outside gene matches: 12. CDR3 amino acids: CARERGGVPYGYTF. The CDR3 DNA is TGTGCCAGAGAACGAGGGGGCGTACCGTATGGCTACACCTTC.

The sample holds many counts of this clonotype. The chain recombines TRBV7-8 with TRBJ2-1, with 7 bases fitting TRBD2. This CDR3 has 15 residues. Unmatched junction bases numbered 7, after V lost 1 base and J lost 7 bases. The germline gives CDR1 SGHVS, CDR2 FQNEAQ. CDR3 region: CASSLEGGWNNEQFF. CDR3 DNA sequence: TGTGCCAGCAGCTTAGAGGGAGGGTGGAATAATGAGCAGTTCTTC.